This section outlines one TCR beta chain sequence together with its context. Its target is unknown. Via 5' RACE with UMI labels, TRB cDNA libraries were prepared. TCRdb reprocessed the 5' RACE reads and keeps a single row for each CDR3 protein, giving no DNA. The ten most abundant clones cover 0.5% to 0.6% of a sample with 55,000 to 70,000 distinct CDR3 sequences. The entry originates in a study of CXCR3-negative and CXCR3-positive naive CD8 T cells. This CDR3 spans 15 amino acids. Looked up from germline, CDR1 is GTSNPN and CDR2 is SVGIG (reference sequence). Study results and limitations: Greater hydrophobicity was found in TRB CDR3s of CXCR3-positive naive cells than of CXCR3-negative naive cells.

The chain has TRBV30 and TRBJ2-7; the D gene TCRdb calls, TRBD1, cannot be checked with no DNA. The receptor was isolated from a human donor in good health. Some clones in this sample may be carry-over from other donors' samples. The sequenced material came from naive CXCR3+ CD8+ T cells from blood. Regarding subset: CD45RO-CCR7+CD27+CD95- naive CD8+ T cells expressing CXCR3 (TNR3+). The CDR3 spells CAWSVQDRESSKQYF.